The subject of this entry is one T cell receptor (beta chain). Which antigen it targets is not known. Base-call qualities are not available, and no considerably larger clone is one nucleotide away. CDR1 and CDR2 are drawn from the germline V gene (reference sequence): SEHNR, FQNEAQ. Trimmed from V: 4 bases; trimmed from J: 2 bases; junction bases lacking a gene match: 12. The CDR3 runs 17 residues from the cysteine to the phenylalanine. Solely the CDR3 DNA is kept, with 51 bases framed from the first base. This sample was taken from a study of molecular identifiers for immune sequencing clone quantification (dated by TCRdb to 2016 to 2018). For the wider study: In a replicate experiment, RNA from roughly 21,000 or 96,000 naive CD8 T cells was split into five aliquots, four of which were sequenced. The study was a methods study using CD8 T cells to benchmark molecular-identifier clustering-based TCR repertoire sequencing (MIDCIRS) and TCR RNA copy counting. The investigation overall reported the following: When barcode sub-clustering was not used, chimeric consensus sequences inflated TCR diversity, with chimeras reaching as high as 47%. In CMV-specific effector cells, clones with more than 20 RNA copies contained over 98% of molecules, whereas in naive cells such clones contained under 1% of molecules. Modeling indicated about 3 TCR RNA copies recovered per cell, compared with approximately 10 by digital PCR, which implies a capture efficiency of about 31%. Spiked-in Jurkat TCR RNA equal to a single cell's worth was reported to be detectable even within 1,200,000 naive CD8 T cells. Identical TCR molecules sharing a barcode could cause highly expanded clone sizes to be underestimated. Naive libraries contained spiked-in Jurkat TCR RNA (approximately nine copies' worth), which is not part of the donor repertoire.

The library was prepared using PCR. Sequencer: NextSeq 500. Bulk TCR libraries were made following a previously described method, with the TCR primers given in Table S5. Purification of total RNA was performed with the Qiagen AllPrep DNA/RNA kit. Before analysis, reads from multiple sequencing runs of one library were combined. The source study handled its data this way. Only reads with exact TCR constant sequence were kept, trimmed to 150 nt, and grouped by their 12-nt molecular barcodes. Reads in each barcode group were sub-clustered using a 15% Levenshtein threshold, and a quality-weighted consensus sequence was built for each RNA molecule. Non-functional sequences were excluded, and lower-count sequences lying one edit away from another sequence were also excluded. On the basis of fitting two negative binomial distributions, barcode sub-clusters with fewer than 20% of the maximum read count were discarded. The raw public data were reprocessed by TCRdb itself: fastp quality trimming at Q25, MiXCR clonotype calling, in-frame beta chains only. Entries are consolidated by CDR3 protein sequence, retaining the most common genes and DNA. The V and J calls follow TCRdb's processing rather than the paper's. This sample has 37,000 or so distinct CDR3 sequences in its table, and 24% of those were observed once. Jointly, the top ten make up 0.85% to 1% of the sample.

Libraries of naive CD8 T cells were generated from around 20,000 to 1,000,000 sorted cells, with 10%, 30% or 50% of the purified RNA used. On a BD FACSAria II, naive CD8 T cells were FACS-sorted as CD8+CD4-CCR7+CD45RA+ and collected into RLT Plus buffer. To test detection sensitivity, Jurkat RNA equivalent to under 12 TCR copies was spiked into samples of roughly 19,000-1,000,000 naive CD8 T cells. CD8 T cells were enriched using RosetteSep CD8+ T Cell Enrichment Cocktail and Ficoll-Paque, and the enriched cells then underwent ACK red cell lysis. Recombination linked TRBV7-9 to TRBJ2-3, with TRBD1 identical over 7 junction bases. Sequenced input: naive CD8+ T cells from blood, with Jurkat cell RNA spiked in. The intended sense of this specimen's cell subset or site label: FACS-sorted CD8+CD4-CCR7+CD45RA+ naive T cells. This sequence was found in a human donor in good health. Some libraries in this study had Jurkat cell RNA spiked in. The base sequence is TGTGCCAGCAGCTGGGACAGTAGAATTACCTTCACAGATACGCAGTATTTT. Its protein product is CASSWDSRITFTDTQYF.